The T cell receptor beta chain described here comes from a study of cytomegalovirus exposure and HLA in healthy donors. Regarding the study as a whole: As a later analysis showed, a missense DCLRE1C variant was linked to trimming of TCR beta V- and J-genes.

Trimming at V came to 0 bases and at J to 9 bases, leaving 8 bases not matched to a gene. The CDR3 has 14 amino acids. The germline V gene has CDR1 LGHNA and CDR2 YNFKEQ. Comment on this clone: Its target is unknown.

The study ran its PCR with 60 Vbeta and 13 Jbeta primers. TCRdb's copy holds only in-frame clones and misses some; the assay was immunoSEQ multiplex PCR. The data contain 150,000 to 200,000 clones, 60% to 80% of them singletons. The chain is built from TRBV4-2 and TRBJ2-7, with 7 bases lining up with TRBD1. The TCR was taken from a woman in her 40s in good health and CMV-seropositive. Sequencing used PBMCs. The CDR3 reads CASSQDARAGGQYF. The DNA for the CDR3 is TGTGCCAGCAGCCAAGACGCCAGGGCAGGGGGGCAGTACTTC.